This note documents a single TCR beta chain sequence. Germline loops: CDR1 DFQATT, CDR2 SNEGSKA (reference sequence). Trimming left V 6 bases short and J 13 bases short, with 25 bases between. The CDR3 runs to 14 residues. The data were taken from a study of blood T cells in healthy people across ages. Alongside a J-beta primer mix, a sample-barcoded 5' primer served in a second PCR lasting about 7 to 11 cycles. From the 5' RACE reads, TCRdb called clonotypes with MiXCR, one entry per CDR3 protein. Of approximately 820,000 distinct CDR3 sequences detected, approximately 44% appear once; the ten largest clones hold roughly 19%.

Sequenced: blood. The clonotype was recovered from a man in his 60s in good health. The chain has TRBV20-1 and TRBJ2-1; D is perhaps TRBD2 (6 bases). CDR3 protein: CSAKSTLARETQFF. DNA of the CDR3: TGCAGTGCCAAGTCTACGCTAGCGAGGGAGACCCAGTTCTTC.